These 18 T cell receptor beta chains share one sample of origin, sequenced in a study of lymphopenia after photon versus proton radiotherapy (dated by TCRdb to about 2019). Receptor libraries were prepared by the immunoSEQ multiplex PCR assay. As stored in TCRdb, this immuneACCESS dataset retains in-frame rearrangements with V and J assigned. A fraction of the clones does not appear; measured against another copy, unresolved V genes explain less than half of the discrepancy, and the remainder lacks a known reason. The table for this sample lists 55,000 to 85,000 clones; about nine tenths of them were counted only once. Of the sample, around 2.2% falls within the top ten clones. Source: peripheral blood, taken from a patient treated with photon-based radiotherapy. These receptors all stem from a woman between 35 and 50 years old with cholangiocarcinoma.

The chain joins TRBV19 to TRBJ2-7; 11 bases line up with TRBD1. Per germline, CDR1 LNHDA and CDR2 SQIVND (reference sequence). The CDR3 length is 16 residues. Trimming removed 6 bases from V and 4 bases from J; junction bases left unmatched: 11. CDR3 nucleotide sequence: TGTGCCAGTAGCCGCACGCCCGGGACAGGGGGATACGAGCAGTACTTC. It encodes CASSRTPGTGGYEQYF.

The chain combines TRBV28 with TRBJ1-2, with 9 nucleotides matching TRBD1. The CDR3 consists of 15 residues. Germline V gene data show CDR1 as MDHEN and CDR2 as SYDVKM. Germline trimming cut 5 bases from V and 7 bases from J; bases unmatched to any gene: 11. The DNA of the CDR3 is TGTGCCAGCAGTCGGGGGGGACAGGGCTTTTCTGGCTACACCTTC. Its translation: CASSRGGQGFSGYTF.

The CDR3 loop reads CASGSSASRDTQYF. CDR3 DNA sequence: TGTGCCAGCGGCTCCTCGGCCTCTCGCGATACGCAGTATTTT. V gene TRBV7-6 combines with J gene TRBJ2-3; unclear D gene. The CDR3 sequence is 14 residues long. V lost 8 bases, J lost 6 bases, and 18 bases lay in between. The germline V gene encodes CDR1 SGHVS and CDR2 FNYEAQ.

In the case of this clone: Other DNA sequences of this sample code for an identical CDR3. This rearrangement joins TRBV6-5 to TRBJ1-5, with 10 bases identical to TRBD1. The V segment lost 4 bases and the J segment 2 bases; nucleotides outside the gene matches: 2. The length of the CDR3 is 15 residues. Germline V gene data show CDR1 as MNHEY and CDR2 as SVGAGI. CDR3: CASSSGTGGNQPQHF. CDR3 coding DNA: TGTGCCAGCAGTTCAGGGACAGGGGGCAATCAGCCCCAGCATTTT.

This clone was observed once. J is TRBJ2-5 and V is TRBV5-4, with 9 bases fitting TRBD2. Looked up from germline, CDR1 is SGHNT and CDR2 is YYREEE (reference sequence). The CDR3 loop spans 16 amino acids. V trimming: 4 bases; J trimming: 2 bases; junction bases outside the gene matches: 9. CDR3 amino acids: CASSAQTSGGQETQYF. CDR3 nucleotide sequence: TGTGCCAGCAGCGCACAGACTAGCGGAGGGCAAGAGACCCAGTACTTC.

This chain links TRBV9 with TRBJ1-1, with 7 bases aligning to TRBD1. From germline, CDR1 is SGDLS and CDR2 YYNGEE. The trim removed 3 bases at V and 5 bases at J, leaving 10 bases unmatched. The CDR3 consists of 15 residues. The DNA of the CDR3 is TGTGCCAGCAGCGCGACGGGACAGCCCACAACTGAAGCTTTCTTT. Translating gives CASSATGQPTTEAFF.

The chain combines TRBV5-4 with TRBJ1-4; D ambiguous. The CDR3 runs to 12 residues. The V gene's germline CDR1 is SGHNT and CDR2 YYREEE (reference sequence). V lost 4 bases, J lost 3 bases, and 4 bases lay in between. The CDR3 loop reads CASSQPNEKLFF. The CDR3 DNA reads TGTGCCAGCAGCCAGCCTAATGAAAAACTGTTTTTT.

The chain uses TRBV28 and TRBJ1-2; 10 nucleotides line up with TRBD1. J was trimmed by 5 bases and V by 5 bases; bases with no gene match: 11. Germline assignment: CDR1 MDHEN and CDR2 SYDVKM. The CDR3 contains 16 residues. The chain's CDR3 is CASSTTGQGVGYGYTF. In DNA, the CDR3 is TGTGCCAGCAGTACTACAGGACAGGGGGTAGGGTATGGCTACACCTTC.

A few counts support this clone. This chain links TRBV9 with TRBJ1-2; D ambiguous. The CDR3 loop spans 12 amino acids. V gave up 3 bases and J gave up 8 bases, with 11 bases separating them. The germline V gene encodes CDR1 SGDLS and CDR2 YYNGEE. The CDR3 coding sequence is TGTGCCAGCAGCGGGAGGGCCCTCGGCTACACCTTC. It translates to CASSGRALGYTF.

V and J are TRBV7-6 and TRBJ1-5, with no clear D. The CDR3 is 15 amino acids. Per germline, CDR1 SGHVS and CDR2 FNYEAQ. V lost 5 bases and J 0 bases, leaving 11 bases between the germline ends. CDR3 coding DNA: TGTGCCAGCAGCCCCATTGGGAGTAGCAATCAGCCCCAGCATTTT. Residues: CASSPIGSSNQPQHF.

The gene calls are TRBV5-1 and TRBJ1-2, with a weak D call TRBD1 (5 bases). Per germline, CDR1 SGHRS and CDR2 YFSETQ. Deletions cut 5 bases from V and 2 bases from J, with 10 bases between. CDR3 length: 13 residues. The CDR3 sequence is CASSFQGNYGYTF. The CDR3 DNA is TGCGCCAGCAGTTTTCAGGGCAACTATGGCTACACCTTC.

V and J are TRBV4-2 and TRBJ2-7; 7 bases are a match to TRBD1. Unmatched junction bases numbered 2, after V lost 1 base and J lost 2 bases. The germline V gene encodes CDR1 LGHNA and CDR2 YNFKEQ. This CDR3 is 14 amino acids long. In DNA form, the CDR3 reads TGTGCCAGCAGCCAAGGACAGGGTACCTACGAGCAGTACTTC. Residues: CASSQGQGTYEQYF.

Only one count was recorded for this clone. This chain uses TRBV18 with TRBJ1-2; D remains ambiguous. CDR3 size: 14 residues. V gave up 0 bases and J gave up 7 bases, with 12 bases separating them. CDR1 and CDR2 from the germline V gene are KGHSH and LQKENI. The CDR3 reads CASSPPKGAVGYTF. The CDR3 bases are TGTGCCAGCTCACCACCGAAGGGAGCGGTTGGCTACACCTTC.

The chain combines TRBV29-1 with TRBJ2-7; possibly TRBD2 for D (5 bases). Germline V CDR1 and CDR2: SQVTM, ANQGSEA. The CDR3 has 11 residues. V dropped 7 bases and J dropped 5 bases, with 12 bases sitting between them. CDR3 DNA sequence: TGCAGCGCGCCTTGGGGAGACGAGCAGTACTTC. Protein: CSAPWGDEQYF.

The CDR3 reads CASSFGGDTQYF. In nucleotides, the CDR3 is TGTGCCAGCAGCTTCGGGGGAGATACGCAGTATTTT. V and J are TRBV7-9 and TRBJ2-3; tentatively, D is TRBD2 (6 bases). V lost 3 bases and J 5 bases, leaving 6 bases between the germline ends. The germline CDR1 and CDR2 sequences are SEHNR and FQNEAQ (reference sequence). This CDR3 contains 12 residues.

This clone was recorded once. This sequence joins TRBV7-2 and TRBJ2-3, with D possibly TRBD1 on 6 matching bases. Germline V CDR1 and CDR2: SGHTA, FQGNSA. The length of the CDR3 is 12 residues. Trimming removed 4 bases from V and 7 bases from J, with 9 bases in between. The CDR3 here is CASSSQGNTQYF. The CDR3 DNA is TGTGCCAGCAGCTCCCAGGGGAATACGCAGTATTTT.

V is TRBV7-9 and J is TRBJ1-4; TRBD1 agrees at 7 bases. V was pared by 1 base and J by 3 bases, with 2 bases of the junction left unmatched. In germline, CDR1 is SEHNR, CDR2 FQNEAQ (reference sequence). This CDR3 is 15 amino acids long. The CDR3 loop is CASSLEGTANEKLFF. CDR3 DNA: TGTGCCAGCAGCTTAGAAGGGACAGCTAATGAAAAACTGTTTTTT.

The chain joins TRBV11-2 to TRBJ1-6; the D is unclear. V was shortened by 1 base and J by 9 bases, with 16 bases between the two germline ends. The CDR3 is made up of 16 amino acids. The germline V gene encodes CDR1 SGHAT and CDR2 FQNNGV. The CDR3 sequence: CASSLGAGAVSSPLHF. The CDR3 region has the DNA TGTGCCAGCAGCTTAGGGGCGGGAGCGGTGAGTTCACCCCTCCACTTT. The full variable domain, in which reference TRBV11-2 and TRBJ1-6 provide the parts outside the CDR3, is EAGVAQSPRYKIIEKRQSVAFWCNPISGHATLYWYQQILGQGPKLLIQFQNNGVVDDSQLPKDRFSAERLKGVDSTLKIQPAKLEDSAVYLCASSLGAGAVSSPLHFGNGTRLTVT.